This T cell receptor beta chain was documented in a study of CD8+CD57+ T cells in acquired aplastic anemia. Study in general: DNA per sorted CD4+ or CD8+ sample ranged about 0.19 to 30 ug, averaging roughly 3.3 ug. Whole-study results and caveats: Statistical testing detected no significant gap in CD8+ Simpson's diversity between patients and controls. Patients and controls shared roughly 31 CD8+ CDR3 sequences, highly expressed in patients.

The template used for profiling TCR beta VDJ and CDR3 was genomic DNA. TCRdb re-called the reads with MiXCR, one entry per CDR3 protein. The sample lists under 350,000 distinct CDR3 sequences; around three fifths were seen once. CDR1 is LNHNV and CDR2 is YYDKDF in the germline V gene (reference sequence). J lost 4 bases, V lost 0 bases, and 3 bases had no gene match. CDR3 length: 15 residues. Individuals selected for sequencing had exhibited CD8+CD57+ cell expansion on flow cytometry. Blood was sampled before the patients had received any therapy. Concerning this clonotype itself: Antigen: not known. The CDR3 end shows no conserved phenylalanine or tryptophan, and so a read error is likely.

The TCR originated in a human donor with aplastic anemia. The chain recombines TRBV15 with TRBJ2-3; 8 bases match TRBD2. The specimen was sorted CD4+, CD8+, or CD8+CD57+ T cells (not recorded which) from PBMCs. The CDR3 sequence: CATSRDRLAPDTQYL. The CDR3 coding sequence is TGTGCCACCAGCAGAGATCGACTAGCGCCAGATACGCAGTATCTT.